A single sample gave rise to the 18 T cell receptor beta chains below, sequenced in a study of blood T cell repertoires in COVID-19. The data were produced by immunoSEQ multiplex PCR, yet TCRdb's version contains in-frame clones alone and is incomplete. Of roughly 240,000 clones listed, roughly 80% are singletons. The sequencing input was peripheral blood. Every receptor here comes from a woman in her 70s with acute or convalescent COVID-19.

Only a few counts were recorded for this clone. The chain employs TRBV3-1 (or the pseudogene TRBV3-2) and TRBJ1-2; D call uncertain. The CDR3 totals 14 residues. Germline CDR1 is LGHDT and CDR2 is YNNKEL (reference sequence). Trimming left V 1 base short and J 4 bases short, with 10 bases between. The CDR3 is CASSQAEGPYGYTF. As DNA, the CDR3 is TGTGCCAGCAGCCAAGCGGAGGGTCCCTATGGCTACACCTTC.

The V and J genes are TRBV18 and TRBJ1-1, with D perhaps TRBD1 (5 bases). CDR3 length: 12 residues. Germline CDR1 and CDR2: KGHSH and LQKENI. The V end lost 5 bases, the J end lost 4 bases, and 8 bases lay between the germline ends. The CDR3, as DNA: TGTGCCAGCTCAGACAGAATCACTGAAGCTTTCTTT. Its translation is CASSDRITEAFF.

About this clone itself: This may be a read error: a much more frequent sequence differs by one nucleotide. The V and J genes are TRBV3-1 (or the pseudogene TRBV3-2) and TRBJ1-1; D is uncertain. V lost 1 base to trimming and J lost 1 base, with 7 bases between them. The CDR3 spans 14 residues. Looked up from germline, CDR1 is LGHDT and CDR2 is YNNKEL (reference sequence). The CDR3 here is CASSQGAPNTEAFF. For the CDR3, the DNA is TGTGCCAGCAGCCAAGGGGCACCGAACACTGAAGCTTTCTTT.

CDR3 region: CASSLGGLTDTQYF. The DNA of the CDR3 is TGTGCCAGCAGCTTGGGTGGGCTCACAGATACGCAGTATTTT. This chain links TRBV7-2 with TRBJ2-3; D call uncertain. Germline loops: CDR1 SGHTA, CDR2 FQGNSA. V was trimmed by 3 bases and J by 2 bases, leaving 9 bases between them. This CDR3 is 14 amino acids long.

The V gene is TRBV4-1, the J gene TRBJ2-7; 10 positions agree with TRBD2. Germline CDR1 and CDR2: MGHRA and YSYEKL. The CDR3 is made up of 16 amino acids. The ends lost 0 bases at V and 3 bases at J; junction bases unmatched: 5. The CDR3 is CASSQELWTSGYEQYF. The CDR3 DNA is TGCGCCAGCAGCCAAGAATTGTGGACTAGCGGCTACGAGCAGTACTTC.

The chain combines TRBV5-6 with TRBJ2-1, with D perhaps TRBD2 (6 bases). The germline V and J ends were trimmed by 1 base and 4 bases, with 12 bases remaining between them. Germline CDR1 is SGHDT and CDR2 is YYEEEE. This CDR3 region has 15 residues. The CDR3 DNA reads TGTGCCAGCAGCTTGAAAGCGGGTTATTACAATGAGCAGTTCTTC. Translated, it gives CASSLKAGYYNEQFF.

The chain is built from TRBV3-1 (or the pseudogene TRBV3-2) and TRBJ1-1, with a tentative D call TRBD1 (6 bases). V was cut by 4 bases and J by 3 bases, with 12 bases left in between. The germline gives CDR1 LGHDT, CDR2 YNNKEL (reference sequence). The CDR3 is 14 residues long. The CDR3 nucleotides are TGTGCCAGCAGCCGGGCAGGGGCAGACACTGAAGCTTTCTTT. Translating it yields CASSRAGADTEAFF.

The chain joins TRBV30 to TRBJ2-2; 9 nucleotides align to TRBD1. The germline V gene encodes CDR1 GTSNPN and CDR2 SVGIG (reference sequence). The CDR3 is made up of 18 amino acids. V lost 0 bases, J lost 6 bases, and 14 bases stayed unmatched. The CDR3 sequence is CAWSVLAPGQGFPGELFF. DNA of the CDR3: TGTGCCTGGAGTGTACTCGCCCCGGGACAGGGTTTTCCCGGGGAGCTGTTTTTT.

This clone has only a few counts. The rearrangement links TRBV2 to TRBJ2-7; 7 positions match TRBD2. Germline V gene data show CDR1 as SNHLY and CDR2 as FYNNEI. The V and J ends lost 7 bases and 2 bases, in that order; junction bases with no gene match: 2. The CDR3 runs to 12 residues. CDR3 sequence: CASMGGPYEQYF. The DNA for the CDR3 is TGTGCCAGCATGGGAGGGCCCTACGAGCAGTACTTC.

V gene TRBV6-1 combines with J gene TRBJ1-2; 11 positions agree with TRBD1. The CDR3 length is 16 residues. Losses at the gene ends were 3 bases for V and 0 bases for J; bases not matched to a gene: 3. Germline loops: CDR1 MNHNS, CDR2 SASEGT. The CDR3 nucleotides read TGTGCCAGCAGTGACTGGACAGGGGGCGCTAACTATGGCTACACCTTC. As protein: CASSDWTGGANYGYTF.

The V and J genes are TRBV24-1 and TRBJ1-5; D remains unclear. Trimming stripped 4 bases from V and 5 bases from J, with 8 bases between. From germline, CDR1 is KGHDR and CDR2 SFDVKD. CDR3 length: 13 amino acids. Written as DNA, the CDR3 is TGTGCCACCAGTGACAGGCGCGATCAGCCCCAGCATTTT. This codes for CATSDRRDQPQHF.

The chain joins TRBV4-3 to TRBJ2-3; 10 nucleotides match TRBD2. CDR1 and CDR2 (germline): LGHNA, YSLEER. The V segment lost 0 bases and the J segment 1 base; nucleotides outside the gene matches: 4. The CDR3 sequence is 17 residues long. The CDR3 bases are TGCGCCAGCAGCCAAGATTTTCTAGCGGGAGGCACAGATACGCAGTATTTT. Encoded protein: CASSQDFLAGGTDTQYF.

The chain is built from TRBV6-5 and TRBJ1-2; 8 positions match TRBD1. V was clipped by 6 bases and J by 0 bases; unmatched bases: 6. The germline gives CDR1 MNHEY, CDR2 SVGAGI. The CDR3 extends over 15 amino acids. The CDR3: CASSWDRLSNYGYTF. Here the CDR3 DNA reads TGTGCCAGCAGCTGGGACAGGCTATCTAACTATGGCTACACCTTC.

The chain joins TRBV9 to TRBJ1-1; 7 nucleotides agree with TRBD1. V shed 4 bases and J 0 bases; nucleotides not matched to a gene: 6. Germline assignment: CDR1 SGDLS and CDR2 YYNGEE. The CDR3 has 15 amino acids. The DNA of the CDR3 is TGTGCCAGCAGCAAACAGGGACAGTTGAACACTGAAGCTTTCTTT. It encodes CASSKQGQLNTEAFF. The complete variable domain, with remaining parts taken from reference TRBV9 and TRBJ1-1, reads DSGVTQTPKHLITATGQRVTLRCSPRSGDLSVYWYQQSLDQGLQFLIQYYNGEERAKGNILERFSAQQFPDLHSELNLSSLELGDSALYFCASSKQGQLNTEAFFGQGTRLTVV.

This chain connects TRBV12-3 or TRBV12-4 to TRBJ2-1; TRBD1 might be the D (6 bases). The V gene lost 7 bases and the J gene lost 11 bases, with 15 bases spanning the gap. This CDR3 contains 12 residues. CDR3 nucleotides: TGTGCCAGCACTATAAAAGGGGGTAAGCAGTTCTTC. Its protein is CASTIKGGKQFF.

The chain couples TRBV28 to TRBJ1-4, with D maybe TRBD1 (6 bases). The length of the CDR3 is 15 residues. Trimming left V 1 base short and J 6 bases short, with 12 bases between. CDR1 MDHEN and CDR2 SYDVKM come from the germline V gene. The CDR3 region has the DNA TGTGCCAGCAGTTTATTAAGGGGGTCTGATGAAAAACTGTTTTTT. It encodes CASSLLRGSDEKLFF.

This clone has just one count. The chain has TRBV18 and TRBJ2-5; possible D gene TRBD1, 6 bases. Looked up from germline, CDR1 is KGHSH and CDR2 is LQKENI. The V end was cut by 0 bases, the J end by 4 bases, with 15 bases between. This CDR3 is built from 16 residues. CDR3 in DNA: TGTGCCAGCTCACCACCGGCACAGGGTGTCGGAGAGACCCAGTACTTC. This gives the protein CASSPPAQGVGETQYF.

V is TRBV7-8 and J is TRBJ1-5, with a weak D call TRBD1 (6 bases). Germline lookup yields CDR1 SGHVS and CDR2 FQNEAQ. The CDR3 contains 16 residues. Trimming removed 1 base at V and 5 bases at J, with 15 bases between. The CDR3: CASSLGGRGAHQPQHF. CDR3 in DNA: TGTGCCAGCAGCTTAGGTGGCAGGGGCGCCCATCAGCCCCAGCATTTT.